This T cell receptor (beta chain) was documented in a study of cytomegalovirus exposure and HLA in healthy donors. At the time of sampling, donors were nominally healthy, though unrecorded immune exposures were likely. Concerning this clone itself: The target antigen is unknown.

V dropped 1 base and J dropped 1; count of bases not matched to a gene: 4. This CDR3 has 15 residues. Germline CDR1 reads GTSNPN; CDR2 reads SVGIG (reference sequence). Broader study findings: Rarity held for most TCR sequences, but there were some public TCRs that occurred in many donors. Cytomegalovirus-associated TCR beta chains were listed, numbering some 180. In a later analysis, 16,951 TCR beta sequences were associated with HLA alleles at 0.05 false discovery rate.

PCR primers comprised 60 Vbeta and 13 Jbeta primers. Repertoires were generated with immunoSEQ multiplex PCR, while TCRdb's copy carries only in-frame clones and drops some. The repertoire holds fewer than 250,000 clones, with roughly 84% as singletons. The chain has TRBV30 and TRBJ2-5, with 9 bases that match TRBD1. Source material: PBMCs. The TCR comes from a boy younger than 10 in good health and CMV-seronegative. CDR3 nucleotides: TGTGCCTGGAGTGGGGACAGGGAGATCCAAGAGACCCAGTACTTC. This codes for CAWSGDREIQETQYF.